The rows below give T cell receptor beta chains drawn from one sample of a study of blood T cell repertoires in COVID-19. Repertoires were generated with immunoSEQ multiplex PCR, while TCRdb's copy carries only in-frame clones and drops some. The sample holds roughly 330,000 clones, around 87% seen once. Sequencing was done on a sample of PBMCs or T cells enriched from blood (not recorded which). These receptors were collected from a woman in her thirties who had recovered from COVID-19. Each CDR3 is given with its conserved first and last residue. The D gene is left open where the match is weak. Expanded clones are given a class, and other clones once, few, many or no size at all.

V	D	size	J	DNA	CDR3
TRBV6-6	-	-	TRBJ1-1	TGTGCCAGCAGTTACTTGGACAGGAACACTGAAGCTTTCTTT	CASSYLDRNTEAFF
TRBV19	-	few	TRBJ1-6	TGTGCCAGTAGTACCAACAGGGTTGGGAATTCACCCCTCCACTTT	CASSTNRVGNSPLHF
TRBV7-9	-	-	TRBJ1-1	TGTGCCAGCAGCTCTGGGGGCGAGGGCACTGAAGCTTTCTTT	CASSSGGEGTEAFF
TRBV29-1	-	-	TRBJ2-4	TGCAGCGTTGGGGAGGGGGGACTTGCCAAAAACATTCAGTACTTC	CSVGEGGLAKNIQYF
TRBV28	-	-	TRBJ1-4	TGTGCCAGCAGTTCGGGCAGGGTAGGGAGGAAACTGTTTTTT	CASSSGRVGRKLFF
TRBV6-5	-	-	TRBJ2-7	TGTGCCAGCACCCACGAGGCAACCTACGAGCAGTACTTC	CASTHEATYEQYF
TRBV20-1	-	-	TRBJ1-5	TGCAGTGCTCACAATCAGCCCCAGCATTTT	CSAHNQPQHF
TRBV7-9	TRBD1	-	TRBJ2-7	TGTGCCAGCAGCTTTTGGGACAGGGGGCAGAGGACCTACGAGCAGTACTTC	CASSFWDRGQRTYEQYF
TRBV2	-	-	TRBJ2-2	TGTGCCAGCAGCACCGGACACCTGAACACCGGGGAGCTGTTTTTT	CASSTGHLNTGELFF
TRBV18	-	-	TRBJ1-1	TGTGCCAGCTCACCCAGGGGTGACACTGAAGCTTTCTTT	CASSPRGDTEAFF
TRBV13	-	-	TRBJ2-7	TGTGCCAGCAGCTTAGGGGGGACACTTTCCTACGAGCAGTACTTC	CASSLGGTLSYEQYF
TRBV6-1	-	-	TRBJ1-1	TGTGCCAGCAGTGAACGGGTTCCCCGAGAAGCTTTCTTT	CASSERVPREAFF
TRBV15	-	-	TRBJ2-5	TGTGCCACCAGCAGAGGGGTCGGAGGGGAGACCCAGTACTTC	CATSRGVGGETQYF
TRBV10-2	-	-	TRBJ1-3	TGCGCCTCTCAGTCCGCGGGAGGAAACACCATATATTTT	CASQSAGGNTIYF
TRBV6-5	-	-	TRBJ2-3	TGTGCCAGCATGAGTACGAGGGGCACAGATACGCAGTATTTT	CASMSTRGTDTQYF
TRBV12-3/TRBV12-4	-	-	TRBJ1-1	TGTGCCAGCAGTTTAACGGGGACTGAAGCTTTCTTT	CASSLTGTEAFF
TRBV6-4	-	-	TRBJ1-5	TGTGCCAGCAGTGATAAGGCGAGGGGCGGGGAGAGCAATCAGCCCCAGCATTTT	CASSDKARGGESNQPQHF
TRBV13	-	-	TRBJ1-3	TGTGCCAGCAGCTTAGTGGGGGGACCCGCCTCTGGAAACACCATATATTTT	CASSLVGGPASGNTIYF
TRBV9	TRBD1	-	TRBJ1-2	TGTGCCAGCAGCGTCCCCGGGACAGGGGTCGGCTACACCTTC	CASSVPGTGVGYTF
TRBV13	-	-	TRBJ2-7	TGTGCCAGCAGCACTCAAGTACCTCGGGAGCAGTACTTC	CASSTQVPREQYF
TRBV7-9	-	-	TRBJ2-1	TGTGCCAGCAGCTTAGTGGCAGTCTACAATGAGCAGTTCTTC	CASSLVAVYNEQFF
TRBV6-5	-	-	TRBJ1-5	TGTGCCAGCAGTCCCCGGACCGGGGATCAGCCCCAGCATTTT	CASSPRTGDQPQHF
TRBV23-1	-	-	TRBJ1-4	TGCGCCAGCAGAGGGGAAGAAAAACTGTTTTTT	CASRGEEKLFF
TRBV6-1	-	few	TRBJ1-5	TGTGCCAGCAGTGAGGGACTGGACCCGATTAGCAATCAGCCCCAGCATTTT	CASSEGLDPISNQPQHF
TRBV5-6	TRBD1	-	TRBJ2-5	TGTGCCAGCAGCTTCCCGACAGGGGTCGAAGAGACCCAGTACTTC	CASSFPTGVEETQYF
TRBV9	-	-	TRBJ2-3	TGTGCCAGCAGCGTAGCTCACAGAATTAGCACAGATACGCAGTATTTT	CASSVAHRISTDTQYF
TRBV23-1	TRBD1	-	TRBJ1-5	TGCGCCAGCAGTCAACCGGGACAGGGGGTCAGTAATCAGCCCCAGCATTTT	CASSQPGQGVSNQPQHF
TRBV19	-	-	TRBJ1-5	TGTGCCAGTAGTACCATCAGGGACAATCAGCCCCAGCATTTT	CASSTIRDNQPQHF
TRBV18	TRBD2	-	TRBJ2-3	TGTGCCAGCTCAGCGCCCGGGGGGACAGATACGCAGTATTTT	CASSAPGGTDTQYF
TRBV14	-	-	TRBJ1-3	TGTGCCAGCAGCCGGGGGGACACCATATATTTT	CASSRGDTIYF
TRBV5-1	TRBD1	-	TRBJ1-1	TGCGCCAGCAGCTTAGGGGGCAGGGGGCGGAGAAAAGCTTTCTTT	CASSLGGRGRRKAFF
TRBV18	-	-	TRBJ2-3	TGTGCCAGCTCACCACGAATAGCGACAGATACGCAGTATTTT	CASSPRIATDTQYF
TRBV6-5	-	-	TRBJ1-4	TGTGCCAGCAGTTACTCGAACAGGAGGGCGGAAAAACTGTTTTTT	CASSYSNRRAEKLFF
TRBV4-3	-	-	TRBJ2-4	TGCGCCAGCAGCCTGGGCCTTAGGAGGGAAAACATTCAGTACTTC	CASSLGLRRENIQYF
TRBV28	-	-	TRBJ1-5	TGTGCCAGTGGTACAGGGAATCAGCCCCAGCATTTT	CASGTGNQPQHF
TRBV5-4	-	-	TRBJ2-3	TGTGCCAGCAGCCACGCGAACACAGATACGCAGTATTTT	CASSHANTDTQYF
TRBV6-5	-	-	TRBJ2-7	TGTGCCAGCAGAAGACAGAACTACGAGCAGTACTTC	CASRRQNYEQYF
TRBV5-4	TRBD1	-	TRBJ1-1	TGTGCCAGCAGCTTAAGCAGGACAGGGGCTGAAGCTTTCTTT	CASSLSRTGAEAFF
TRBV6-6	TRBD1	-	TRBJ1-4	TGTGCCAGCAGTCTCACAGGGGGCCGGGAAAAACTGTTTTTT	CASSLTGGREKLFF
TRBV14	TRBD1	-	TRBJ2-7	TGTGCCAGCAGCCAAGAAACAGGGGGAACCTACGAGCAGTACTTC	CASSQETGGTYEQYF
TRBV7-3	-	-	TRBJ2-3	TGTGCCAGCAGCTTACTAGGGACAATTCATACGCAGTATTTT	CASSLLGTIHTQYF
TRBV24-1	-	-	TRBJ2-5	TGTGCCACCAGTGATCCAGTCGGGTTACAAGAGACCCAGTACTTC	CATSDPVGLQETQYF
TRBV19	-	-	TRBJ2-6	TGTGCCAGTAGTATAGCTGCAGGTGGGTTCTCTGGGGCCAACGTCCTGACTTTC	CASSIAAGGFSGANVLTF
TRBV30	-	-	TRBJ2-3	TGTGCCTGGAGTGTACGTCGTTTATCGGGGAGCACAGATACGCAGTATTTT	CAWSVRRLSGSTDTQYF
TRBV7-9	-	-	TRBJ2-3	TGTGCCAGCAGCCTAAGACTAGGTCTCTCGTCAGATACGCAGTATTTT	CASSLRLGLSSDTQYF
TRBV30	-	once	TRBJ1-4	TGTGCCCTCACCGACCCCGGGAATACTAATGAAAAACTGTTTTTT	CALTDPGNTNEKLFF
TRBV7-8	TRBD1	-	TRBJ1-2	TGTGCCAGCAGCTTAGCGGGACAGGTCTATGGCTACACCTTC	CASSLAGQVYGYTF
TRBV4-1	-	-	TRBJ2-3	TGCGCCAGCAGCCAAGGACAGGACGGCACAGATACGCAGTATTTT	CASSQGQDGTDTQYF
TRBV5-8	-	-	TRBJ2-3	TGTGCCAGCAGCTTGGGCGATCCGCGGGGAACGCAGTATTTT	CASSLGDPRGTQYF
TRBV5-4	-	-	TRBJ1-1	TGTGCCAGCTGCACCGGGGTCGAGCCGAACACTGAAGCTTTCTTT	CASCTGVEPNTEAFF
TRBV19	-	-	TRBJ1-5	TGTGCCACTAAAAGGGCAGGGCTGGGGCAAGATCAGCCCCAGCATTTT	CATKRAGLGQDQPQHF